This record looks at one T cell receptor (beta chain) sequence and its context. The source of the sample is a study of CD8 T cells in ankylosing spondylitis. CDR1 SEHNR and CDR2 FQNEAQ come from the germline V gene (reference sequence). V shed 6 bases, J shed 2 bases, and the junction held 9 bases outside the gene matches. The CDR3 runs 16 residues. One entry per CDR3 protein results from TCRdb running MiXCR on the 5' RACE reads. The profile covers more than 150,000 distinct CDR3 sequences, with 18% appearing a single time and 4.3% taken by the ten largest. The chain couples TRBV7-9 to TRBJ2-4, with TRBD1 matching 8 bases. The sample taken for sequencing was blood, either unsorted or a sorted T cell fraction (not recorded which). The TCR comes from a male donor aged 5-29 years with ankylosing spondylitis or in good health (not recorded which). The CDR3 loop reads CASRQDRGSTKNIQYF. The CDR3 nucleotides are TGTGCCAGCAGGCAAGACAGGGGAAGTACCAAAAACATTCAGTACTTC.